Listed below are T cell receptor beta chains from one sample, sequenced in a study of shared T cell receptors in the human thymus. Profiled with immunoSEQ multiplex PCR; TCRdb holds only in-frame clones, not every one. The sample has a few hundred thousand clones, more than 85% seen once. Input material: thymocytes. The receptors were gathered from a human donor. CDR3s include the opening cysteine and the closing phenylalanine or tryptophan. A D gene is named only where the DNA matches it firmly. The listing skips clone size in some rows; elsewhere it reads once, few, many or a size class.

>TRBD1|-|TRBJ1-2|TRBV27
TGTGCCAGCAGTTTAGCAGGGGGCGATAGATATGGCTACACCTTC
CASSLAGGDRYGYTF
>-|-|TRBJ1-1|TRBV28
TGTGCCAGCAGCCTACCAAACAAGTGCACTGAAGCTTTCTTT
CASSLPNKCTEAFF
>TRBD1|-|TRBJ2-3|TRBV5-1
TGCGCCAGCAGCCTGGACAGGGACCCGCAGTATTTT
CASSLDRDPQYF
>-|-|TRBJ2-7|TRBV27
TGTGCCAGCAGTAGAAGGAGTCCCTACGAGCAGTACTTC
CASSRRSPYEQYF
>TRBD1|-|TRBJ2-7|TRBV10-2
TGCGCCGCGGGACAGGGAGGCGAGCAGTACTTC
CAAGQGGEQYF
>-|-|TRBJ2-3|TRBV4-3
TGCGCCAGCAGCCAAGATTTCCCCTTGAATACGCAGTATTTT
CASSQDFPLNTQYF
>TRBD1|-|TRBJ2-7|TRBV9
TGTGCCAGCAGCGTAGGACAGGGACGCTCCTACGAGCAGTACTTC
CASSVGQGRSYEQYF
>-|-|TRBJ2-1|TRBV29-1
TGCAGCCACCGGGACCGCTACTACAATGAGCAGTTCTTC
CSHRDRYYNEQFF
>TRBD1|once|TRBJ2-1|TRBV28
TGTGCCAGCAGTTTTTCCGGGACAGGGGCCGACTCCTACAATGAGCAGTTCTTC
CASSFSGTGADSYNEQFF
>-|-|TRBJ1-1|TRBV27
TGTGCCAGCAGTACTGAGACAGGACCGAACACTGAAGCTTTCTTT
CASSTETGPNTEAFF
>-|-|TRBJ1-2|TRBV5-1
TGCGCCAGCAGCTTTGGAGGGGCGGATGGCTACACCTTC
CASSFGGADGYTF
>-|-|TRBJ2-5|TRBV7-9
TGTGCCAGCAGTCCCGGGACGCCCGGGGAGACCCAGTACTTC
CASSPGTPGETQYF
>TRBD2|-|TRBJ2-5|TRBV15
TGTGCCACCAGCAGCGGTTTGGTGGGAGGGGAAGAGACCCAGTACTTC
CATSSGLVGGEETQYF
>TRBD2|-|TRBJ2-3|TRBV18
TGTGCCAGCTCACCATCGAGCGGGAGGGGAGCAGATACGCAGTATTTT
CASSPSSGRGADTQYF
>-|-|TRBJ2-7|TRBV4-1
TGCGCCAGCAGCCGTCAGGGCCACTACGAGCAGTACTTC
CASSRQGHYEQYF
>TRBD2|once|TRBJ2-7|TRBV7-8
TGTGCCAGCAGCCCTGGGACTAGCGACAACTACGAGCAGTACTTC
CASSPGTSDNYEQYF
>-|-|TRBJ2-2|TRBV5-6
TGTGCCAGCAGCTACGACCCCCGGGACCCCTTAAGGTCGGGGGAGCTGTTTTTT
CASSYDPRDPLRSGELFF
>-|-|TRBJ2-7|TRBV7-2
TGTGCCAGCAGCTTAGCGCTGGCGGGGGCGCTTAGCTACGAGCAGTACTTC
CASSLALAGALSYEQYF
>TRBD2|-|TRBJ2-7|TRBV6-5
TGTGCCAGCATATCTTCTAGCGGGAGGGACGAGCAGTACTTC
CASISSSGRDEQYF
>-|-|TRBJ1-1|TRBV27
TGTGCCAGCAGTTTATCCCCGGGGGCGAACACTGAAGCTTTCTTT
CASSLSPGANTEAFF
>-|-|TRBJ2-2|TRBV28
TGTGCCAGCAGTTTCCCGCCTCAGGGCAGCACCGGGGAGCTGTTTTTT
CASSFPPQGSTGELFF
>-|-|TRBJ2-1|TRBV5-1
TGCGCCAGCAGCTTGAACCGGGGCAATGAGCAGTTCTTC
CASSLNRGNEQFF
>-|-|TRBJ2-1|TRBV19
TGTGCCAGTCGGGCTAGCGCTGCGAACAATGAGCAGTTCTTC
CASRASAANNEQFF
>-|-|TRBJ2-5|TRBV4-3
TGCGCCAGCAGTAAGGCCGGGAGTGGGGCAGAGACCCAGTACTTC
CASSKAGSGAETQYF
>TRBD1|-|TRBJ1-1|TRBV7-8
TGTGCCAGCAGCATAGACAGGGGAGTAACTGAAGCTTTCTTT
CASSIDRGVTEAFF
>TRBD1|-|TRBJ2-2|TRBV5-1
TGCGCCAGCCGTAGTGACAGGGGCAGGAACACCGGGGAGCTGTTTTTT
CASRSDRGRNTGELFF
>TRBD1|-|TRBJ1-1|TRBV5-6
TGTGCCAGCAGCGTCGACAGGGGTATGACTGAAGCTTTCTTT
CASSVDRGMTEAFF
>TRBD1|-|TRBJ1-2|TRBV7-4
TGTGCCAGCAGCTTAGAACAGGGGGGTGGCTACACCTTC
CASSLEQGGGYTF
>-|-|TRBJ2-7|TRBV11-2
TGTGCCAGCAGCTTAGAATCGGGCGGCTCCTACGAGCAGTACTTC
CASSLESGGSYEQYF
>TRBD2|-|TRBJ2-2|TRBV6-5
TGTGCCAGCAGTTATACAGCGGGGGACACCGGGGAGCTGTTTTTT
CASSYTAGDTGELFF
>TRBD1|-|TRBJ1-2|TRBV15
TGTGCCACCAGCACGGGACAGGGCTCCTTCAGGTATGGCTACACCTTC
CATSTGQGSFRYGYTF
>-|-|TRBJ1-2|TRBV11-2
TGTGCCAGCAGCGCCCTTGTGGGGGGTGGCTACACCTTC
CASSALVGGGYTF
>TRBD1|-|TRBJ1-2|TRBV5-4
TGTGCCAGCAGCTTTCCCAGAAAGGGACAGCGAGATGACTATGGCTACACCTTC
CASSFPRKGQRDDYGYTF
>-|-|TRBJ1-1|TRBV10-1
TGCGCCAGCAGTGAACAAGGGGACGACACTGAAGCTTTCTTT
CASSEQGDDTEAFF
>TRBD1|-|TRBJ2-7|TRBV18
TGTGCCAGCTCACCTGACAGGGGTGCTAACTACGAGCAGTACTTC
CASSPDRGANYEQYF
>-|-|TRBJ1-2|TRBV20-1
TGCAGTGCTAGATTTTATGGCTACACCTTC
CSARFYGYTF
>-|-|TRBJ2-7|TRBV7-2
TGTGCCAGCAGCTTAGTAGAAGAAGCTAGCAGGGACGAGCAGTACTTC
CASSLVEEASRDEQYF
>TRBD1|-|TRBJ2-3|TRBV5-6
TGTGCCAGCAGCCATTCAGGACAGGGAACAGATACGCAGTATTTT
CASSHSGQGTDTQYF
>TRBD2|-|TRBJ2-1|TRBV6-5
TGTGCCAGCAGCTCGACTAGCAACAATGAGCAGTTCTTC
CASSSTSNNEQFF